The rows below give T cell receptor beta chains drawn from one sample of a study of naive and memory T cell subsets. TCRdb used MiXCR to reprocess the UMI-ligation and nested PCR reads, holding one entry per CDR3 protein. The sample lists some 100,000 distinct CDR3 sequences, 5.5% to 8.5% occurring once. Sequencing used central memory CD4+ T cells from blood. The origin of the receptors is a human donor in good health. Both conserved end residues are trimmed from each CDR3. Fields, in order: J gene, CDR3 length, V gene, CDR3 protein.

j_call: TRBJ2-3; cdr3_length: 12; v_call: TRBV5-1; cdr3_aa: ASRKQGATDTQY
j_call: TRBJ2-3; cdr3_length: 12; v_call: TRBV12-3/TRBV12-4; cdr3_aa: ASSPGGSTDTQY
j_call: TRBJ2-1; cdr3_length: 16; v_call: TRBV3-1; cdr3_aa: ASSPPRRGGQLYNEQF
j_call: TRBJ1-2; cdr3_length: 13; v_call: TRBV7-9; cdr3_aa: ASSLVTGGFDGYT
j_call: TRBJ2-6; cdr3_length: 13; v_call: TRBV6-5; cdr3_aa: ASVGRGGGANVLT
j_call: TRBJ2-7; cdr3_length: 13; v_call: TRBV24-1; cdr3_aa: ATSDAGTALREQY
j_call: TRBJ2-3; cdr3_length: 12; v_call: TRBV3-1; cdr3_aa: ASSQRGTGDTQY
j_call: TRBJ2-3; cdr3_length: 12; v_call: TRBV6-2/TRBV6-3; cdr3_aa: ASRQLGSTDTQY
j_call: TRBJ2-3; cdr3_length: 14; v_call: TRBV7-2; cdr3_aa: ASSQGTIGSTDTQY
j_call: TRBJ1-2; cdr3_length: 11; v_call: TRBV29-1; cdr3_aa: SVSDSGVRGYT
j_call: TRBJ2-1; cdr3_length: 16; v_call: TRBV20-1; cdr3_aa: SARDLELGLADYNEQF
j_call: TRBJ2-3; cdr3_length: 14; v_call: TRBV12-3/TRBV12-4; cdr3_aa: ASTLSGRAPKDTQY
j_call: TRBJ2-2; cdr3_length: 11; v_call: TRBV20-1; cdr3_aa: SARLGFAGELF
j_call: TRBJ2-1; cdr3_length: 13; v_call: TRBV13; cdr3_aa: ASSLEAAFYNEQF
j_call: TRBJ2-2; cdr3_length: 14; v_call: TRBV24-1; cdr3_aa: ATSDNWIPNTGELF
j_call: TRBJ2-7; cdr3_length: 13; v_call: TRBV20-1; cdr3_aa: SARPTGKSSYEQY